The 26 T cell receptor beta chains reported below all come from one sample, sequenced in a study of blood T cell repertoires in COVID-19 (dated by TCRdb to 2020 to 2021). Library preparation employed the immunoSEQ multiplex PCR assay. This immuneACCESS table, as held by TCRdb, lists in-frame sequences with V and J called but not all clones. Of the missing ones, under half trace to an unresolved V gene in checked studies; the others have no known cause. The sample has fewer than 500,000 clones on record, around 90% of them singletons. The ten largest clones take up 0.8% to 0.9% of the sample. The sample comprised peripheral blood. Source of these receptors: a young man with COVID-19, enrolled during active disease.

The chain employs TRBV10-2 and TRBJ2-7, with a tentative D call TRBD1 (6 bases). The CDR3 covers 18 residues. Trimming stripped 6 bases from V and 3 bases from J, with 27 bases between. Germline CDR1 reads WSHSY; CDR2 reads SAAADI. The CDR3: CASRGGRQGIAINYEQYF. DNA for the CDR3: TGCGCCAGCAGAGGGGGTCGCCAGGGTATAGCTATCAACTACGAGCAGTACTTC.

The V gene is TRBV5-6, the J gene TRBJ2-2; 8 bases agree with TRBD1. V was pared by 4 bases and J by 3 bases, with 8 bases of the junction left unmatched. The CDR3 sequence is 16 residues long. CDR1 and CDR2 (germline): SGHDT, YYEEEE. The CDR3 reads CASSLVQGADTGELFF. CDR3 in DNA: TGTGCCAGCAGCCTAGTTCAGGGGGCGGACACCGGGGAGCTGTTTTTT.

The chain carries TRBV29-1 and TRBJ1-1, with D perhaps matching TRBD1 (5 bases). The CDR3 length is 14 residues. V lost 0 bases and J 0 bases, leaving 8 bases between the germline ends. The germline gives CDR1 SQVTM, CDR2 ANQGSEA. The CDR3 sequence: CSVEDRTMNTEAFF. Here the CDR3 DNA reads TGCAGCGTTGAAGACAGGACAATGAACACTGAAGCTTTCTTT. The variable domain in full, with the rest retrieved from reference TRBV29-1 and TRBJ1-1, is SAVISQKPSRDICQRGTSLTIQCQVDSQVTMMFWYRQQPGQSLTLIATANQGSEATYESGFVIDKFPISRPNLTFSTLTVSNMSPEDSSIYLCSVEDRTMNTEAFFGQGTRLTVV.

The chain combines TRBV5-1 with TRBJ2-7; D is possibly TRBD2 (6 bases). Germline CDR1 and CDR2: SGHRS and YFSETQ. CDR3 size: 14 residues. V was cut by 7 bases and J by 5 bases, with 19 bases left in between. For the CDR3, the DNA is TGCGCCAGCGGACTATTCGGCGGGACGGACGAGCAGTACTTC. Its protein is CASGLFGGTDEQYF.

Only one count was recorded for this clone. This chain joins TRBV7-9 and TRBJ2-2, with D possibly TRBD2 on 5 matching bases. CDR1 SEHNR and CDR2 FQNEAQ come from the germline V gene (reference sequence). V shed 5 bases and J shed 5 bases, with 9 bases lying between them. CDR3 length: 13 residues. As DNA, the CDR3 is TGTGCCAGCAGCGCGAGGGATACCGGGGAGCTGTTTTTT. Amino acids: CASSARDTGELFF. The variable domain in full, completed from reference TRBV7-9 and TRBJ2-2, reads DTGVSQNPRHKITKRGQNVTFRCDPISEHNRLYWYRQTLGQGPEFLTYFQNEAQLEKSRLLSDRFSAERPKGSFSTLEIQRTEQGDSAMYLCASSARDTGELFFGEGSRLTVL.

The chain is built from TRBV9 and TRBJ2-5; 10 bases fit TRBD2. V lost 0 bases, J lost 4 bases, and 3 bases stayed unmatched. Germline-derived CDR1 and CDR2 are SGDLS and YYNGEE. The CDR3 runs to 15 residues. For the CDR3, the DNA is TGTGCCAGCAGCGTAGATGGGACTAGCGTAGAGACCCAGTACTTC. This sequence encodes CASSVDGTSVETQYF. Supplemented by reference TRBV9 and TRBJ2-5, the full variable domain reads DSGVTQTPKHLITATGQRVTLRCSPRSGDLSVYWYQQSLDQGLQFLIQYYNGEERAKGNILERFSAQQFPDLHSELNLSSLELGDSALYFCASSVDGTSVETQYFGPGTRLLVL.

The genes are TRBV7-8 and TRBJ2-3, with TRBD1 matching 7 bases. The CDR3 extends over 14 amino acids. V gave up 5 bases and J gave up 5 bases; unmatched junction bases: 7. CDR1 and CDR2 (germline): SGHVS, FQNEAQ. The CDR3 is CASSQRQGQDTQYF. As DNA, the CDR3 is TGTGCCAGCAGCCAGAGACAGGGCCAAGATACGCAGTATTTT.

This chain joins TRBV5-8 and TRBJ1-5; D might be TRBD1 (6 bases). The CDR3 consists of 13 residues. Looked up from germline, CDR1 is SGHTS and CDR2 is YDEGEE. V dropped 4 bases and J dropped 7 bases, with 12 bases sitting between them. The CDR3 DNA reads as TGTGCCAGCAGCAAGGACAGCGCCCAGCCCCAGCATTTT. Its protein is CASSKDSAQPQHF. The variable domain in full, with the rest retrieved from reference TRBV5-8 and TRBJ1-5, is EAGVTQSPTHLIKTRGQQATLRCSPISGHTSVYWYQQALGLGLQFLLWYDEGEERNRGNFPPRFSGRQFPNYSSELNVNALELEDSALYLCASSKDSAQPQHFGDGTRLSIL.

V gene TRBV9 combines with J gene TRBJ1-2; 9 positions match TRBD1. The ends lost 0 bases at V and 5 bases at J; junction bases unmatched: 2. The CDR3 has 14 amino acids. Germline V gene lookup returns CDR1 SGDLS and CDR2 YYNGEE. The CDR3 spells CASSVADRGYGYTF. CDR3 DNA sequence: TGTGCCAGCAGCGTAGCGGACAGGGGTTATGGCTACACCTTC.

The chain recombines TRBV28 with TRBJ2-5, with D maybe TRBD1 (5 bases). From germline, CDR1 is MDHEN and CDR2 SYDVKM. This CDR3 comprises 15 residues. Between the trimmed V and J ends, which lost 4 bases and 1 base, there was a span of 13 bases. The CDR3 DNA reads TGTGCCAGCAGTTCATCGACAGCTATCCAAGAGACCCAGTACTTC. It codes for CASSSSTAIQETQYF.

This clone was counted a few times. The rearrangement uses TRBV2 and TRBJ2-7; 11 bases are a match to TRBD2. The germline gives CDR1 SNHLY, CDR2 FYNNEI. V was clipped by 5 bases and J by 5 bases; unmatched bases: 8. CDR3 length: 15 amino acids. CDR3 sequence reads: CASSPTSGGHNEQYF. The CDR3 nucleotides read TGTGCCAGCAGTCCAACTAGCGGGGGCCACAACGAGCAGTACTTC.

As concerns this clone: This sample includes further DNA sequences coding for the same CDR3. V usage is TRBV30 and J usage is TRBJ2-7, with D maybe TRBD2 (6 bases). The CDR3 is 13 amino acids. Per germline, CDR1 GTSNPN and CDR2 SVGIG (reference sequence). Trimming took 5 bases from V and 0 from J, leaving 11 bases between them. CDR3 nucleotide sequence: TGTGCCTGGTCAAAGGGACTCTCCTACGAGCAGTACTTC. Protein: CAWSKGLSYEQYF.

V gene TRBV7-9 combines with J gene TRBJ1-5, with TRBD1 identical over 7 bases. This CDR3 region has 15 residues. With 4 bases clipped from V and 5 bases from J, the junction kept 8 bases outside the gene matches. The V gene's germline CDR1 is SEHNR and CDR2 FQNEAQ (reference sequence). CDR3 DNA sequence: TGTGCCAGCAGCTCCGACAGGGTACCTTATCAGCCCCAGCATTTT. Translating it yields CASSSDRVPYQPQHF.

In its sample, this clone was seen once. The chain joins TRBV18 to TRBJ2-7; TRBD1 agrees at 9 bases. This CDR3 has 14 residues. Per the germline V gene, CDR1 is KGHSH and CDR2 is LQKENI. V trimming: 8 bases; J trimming: 2 bases; junction bases outside the gene matches: 7. CDR3 bases: TGTGCCAGCGTACCTCGGGACAGGGCCTACGAGCAGTACTTC. Amino acid sequence: CASVPRDRAYEQYF.

This sequence joins TRBV6-6 and TRBJ1-2; D possibly corresponds to TRBD1 (5 bases). Trimming took 4 bases from V and 8 from J, leaving 14 bases between them. Germline-derived CDR1 and CDR2 are MNHNY and SVGAGI (reference sequence). CDR3 length equals 13 residues. The CDR3, as DNA: TGTGCCAGCAGTTCCGTCGCGGGGGTCGGCTACACCTTC. This codes for CASSSVAGVGYTF.

The CDR3 DNA reads TGTGCCAGCAGCCAAGAAGGCAGGGGCTCTGGGGCCAACGTCCTGACTTTC. The encoded protein is CASSQEGRGSGANVLTF. The genes are TRBV4-2 and TRBJ2-6, with TRBD1 as a possible D gene (6 bases). CDR1 is LGHNA, CDR2 YNFKEQ, per germline. The V end lost 0 bases, the J end lost 0 bases, and 9 bases lay between the germline ends. CDR3 length: 17 residues.

V usage is TRBV5-1 and J usage is TRBJ2-3; 8 bases are shared with TRBD1. The CDR3 length is 17 residues. V lost 1 base to trimming and J lost 2 bases; unmatched junction nucleotides: 9. CDR1 is SGHRS, CDR2 YFSETQ, per germline. CDR3 bases: TGCGCCAGCAGCTTGCAAGGAAACAGGGGGGCCACAGATACGCAGTATTTT. The encoded protein is CASSLQGNRGATDTQYF.

The rearrangement joins TRBV6-4 to TRBJ1-3; 10 nucleotides align to TRBD1. Unmatched junction bases numbered 5, after V lost 2 bases and J lost 4 bases. This CDR3 comprises 16 residues. The germline V gene has CDR1 MRHNA and CDR2 SNTAGT. CDR3 coding DNA: TGTGCCAGCAGTGACGAGACAGGGGGCAAGGGAAACACCATATATTTT. The encoded protein is CASSDETGGKGNTIYF.

The chain combines TRBV6-5 with TRBJ2-7; TRBD1 agrees at 9 bases. The J segment lost 5 bases and the V segment lost 8 bases, leaving 13 bases of the junction unmatched. The CDR3 length is 15 residues. CDR1 and CDR2 (germline): MNHEY, SVGAGI. Here the CDR3 DNA reads TGTGCCAGCCGCGTCGGGGGACAGGGAAGCGACGAGCAGTACTTC. Its translation: CASRVGGQGSDEQYF.

This clone showed up just once. V usage is TRBV13 and J usage is TRBJ2-1, with 13 bases that match TRBD2. CDR3 length: 16 residues. V dropped 6 bases and J dropped 6; count of bases not matched to a gene: 8. The V gene's germline CDR1 is PRHDT and CDR2 FYEKMQ (reference sequence). This CDR3 reads CASRETGTSGTNEQFF. CDR3 sequence (DNA): TGTGCCAGCAGGGAAACCGGGACTAGCGGGACCAATGAGCAGTTCTTC.

This rearrangement joins TRBV6-1 to TRBJ2-7; D is possibly TRBD2 (6 bases). Germline values: CDR1 MNHNS, CDR2 SASEGT. The V gene lost 2 bases and the J gene lost 7 bases, with 21 bases spanning the gap. This CDR3 has 16 amino acids. Here the CDR3 DNA reads TGTGCCAGCAGTGAACTTTCTTGGGGAGGACTGGAGGAGCAGTACTTC. It yields the protein CASSELSWGGLEEQYF.

This sequence joins TRBV5-4 and TRBJ1-2; D call uncertain. Trimming removed 0 bases at V and 2 bases at J, with 8 bases between. CDR1 and CDR2 (germline): SGHNT, YYREEE (reference sequence). This CDR3 is built from 14 residues. The CDR3 DNA sequence: TGTGCCAGCAGCTTGGGAGGCAAGAACTATGGCTACACCTTC. It encodes CASSLGGKNYGYTF. Looking up the rest from reference TRBV5-4 and TRBJ1-2 gives the full variable domain: ETGVTQSPTHLIKTRGQQVTLRCSSQSGHNTVSWYQQALGQGPQFIFQYYREEENGRGNFPPRFSGLQFPNYSSELNVNALELDDSALYLCASSLGGKNYGYTFGSGTRLTVV.

The CDR3 nucleotides are TGTGCCAGCAGTTTATGGGTGGGGAGCCTGTACTTC. Protein sequence: CASSLWVGSLYF. The chain combines TRBV12-3 or TRBV12-4 with TRBJ2-7; D is possibly TRBD2 (5 bases). The CDR3 contains 12 residues. Trimming left V 2 bases short and J 12 bases short, with 14 bases between.

This clone appeared once. This chain joins TRBV5-1 and TRBJ1-1, with unresolved D. Trimming shortened V by 0 bases and J by 1 base, and 7 bases separated the two germline ends. Germline V gene sequence: CDR1 SGHRS, CDR2 YFSETQ. The CDR3 runs to 14 residues. CDR3 in amino acids: CASSLEIANTEAFF. CDR3 nucleotide sequence: TGCGCCAGCAGCTTGGAGATAGCGAACACTGAAGCTTTCTTT.

The chain carries TRBV23-1 and TRBJ1-5; weak D call: TRBD1 (5 bases). TRBV23-1 is designated an ORF whose function remains uncertain. This CDR3 is 15 amino acids long. Trimming removed 9 bases at V and 0 bases at J, with 15 bases between. This chain's CDR3 is CARVREPNSNQPQHF. DNA for the CDR3: TGCGCCAGAGTCAGGGAACCTAATAGCAATCAGCCCCAGCATTTT.

The chain couples TRBV5-1 to TRBJ2-2; D is possibly TRBD1 (5 bases). CDR3 length equals 14 residues. Germline lookup yields CDR1 SGHRS and CDR2 YFSETQ. The V end lost 0 bases, the J end lost 7 bases, and 10 bases lay between the germline ends. The chain's CDR3 is CASSLGRAGGELFF. In DNA, the CDR3 is TGCGCCAGCAGCTTGGGCAGGGCTGGCGGGGAGCTGTTTTTT.